This record looks at one T cell receptor beta chain sequence and its context. The antigen this receptor binds is unknown. Qualities for individual bases were not recorded, and no much larger clone is one base off. The sample comes from a study of cytomegalovirus exposure and HLA in healthy donors (dated by TCRdb to between 2016 and 2019). Study-level background: An earlier analysis of around 600 of the donors reported 276 Gb of sequence data and 100 million to 140 million unique TCR beta sequences from about 179 million T cells. Of the approximately 400 genotyped donors, approximately 82% fell in the genetic ancestry cluster associated with self-reported Caucasian donors. A later analysis re-examined previously published TCR beta repertoires from about 700 donors and added high-resolution HLA genotyping to investigate patterns of TCR occurrence. A later genetic analysis took genome-wide SNP genotypes for about three fifths of the 666 donors and used that subset as a discovery cohort. To predict cytomegalovirus infection status, the study combined high-throughput TCR immunosequencing, statistical association of individual TCRs with disease status, and machine learning. Both class I and class II loci were covered by HLA typing, at four-digit resolution. Among roughly 370 genotyped donors of the cohort, an average of around 240,000 unique TCR beta nucleotide sequences were sequenced per donor, roughly 18% of them non-productive. Donor age, sex, ethnicity and CMV serostatus were compiled alongside the repertoire data. A separate validation cohort of roughly 110 different subjects was used in addition to the 666-subject first cohort. An early release covering approximately 600 HLA-typed donors comprised roughly 300 gigabases of sequencing data and tens of millions of unique TCR sequences. In the later analysis, no new phenotypic data were used to find candidate immune exposures; instead, reliance was placed on TCR beta sequences and their occurrence across donors. The study aimed to test whether signatures of past pathogen exposure could be identified by cataloging public T cell receptors. An earlier analysis of 500 to 750 of the donors applied high-throughput TCR beta sequencing to assess whether each TCR beta V gene segment acted as functional or pseudogenic. About 5 DR-DQ haplotypes were handled as single units for association and clustering, since linkage in the cohort was strong. Every repertoire in the discovery cohort had been generated on one and the same sequencing platform. Using immunosequencing, the study profiled T cell repertoires from 550 to 750 subjects and related those repertoires to cytomegalovirus serostatus. Typing coverage differed by locus: A, B, C, DRB1 and DQB1 were typed in about 629-630 donors, DQA1 in 522, DPA1 in around 610, and DPB1 in about 450.

The library was prepared using the immunoSEQ multiplex PCR assay. A mixture of 60 forward primers for TCR Vbeta segments and 13 reverse primers for TCR Jbeta segments was used in the multiplex PCR. The CDR3 region of rearranged TCR beta genes was amplified from genomic DNA by a multiplex PCR assay. The amplified TCR beta libraries were sequenced on the Illumina HiSeq System as 87-base-pair reads. The paper's data handling went like this. A later analysis tallied approximately 87 million unique TCR beta chains across the 660 or so repertoires, and some 10 million of those chains were shared by two or more donors. Raw reads were error-corrected and collapsed into unique sequences with a nearest-neighbor algorithm that merged closely related sequences to remove PCR and sequencing errors. To assign V, D and J gene segments, CDR3 sequences were aligned to IMGT reference sequences. Each retained sequence needed at least a six-nucleotide match to both a V gene segment and a J gene segment. Rearrangements were called productive when the CDR3 lacked stop codons and stayed in frame with V and J; all others were non-productive. CDR3 was defined according to IMGT convention as the region running from the second conserved V-encoded cysteine to the conserved J-encoded phenylalanine. Sequences without an unambiguous match to a single V gene segment were excluded from the earlier analysis of several hundred of the donors. An earlier analysis of a few hundred of the donors called V segments functional above 56.7% productive rearrangements and segregating when the between-donor standard deviation exceeded 5%. A statistical classification framework was developed to diagnose cytomegalovirus status using the catalog of TCR beta chain sequences. A later analysis assigned V and J genes by comparing TCR nucleotide sequences with IMGT/GENE-DB human TR gene sequences. In a later analysis, CDR3 sequences and most-parsimonious VDJ recombination scenarios were assigned using the TCRdist pipeline. In a later analysis, every TCR beta chain was defined by the combination of its CDR3 amino acid sequence and its V-gene family, and reads without a unique V-gene family were dropped. To address suspected cross-contamination and a sequencing artifact, a later analysis removed some 620 highly shared, low-generation-probability nucleotide sequences. For each public chain, a later analysis derived a clonal expansion index from normalized ranks of inferred template counts within each repertoire. In a later analysis, generation probabilities were computed with a VDJ recombination model fitted to out-of-frame rearrangements, and the resulting probabilities were checked against IGoR. In a later analysis, hypergeometric tests were used to score TCR-TCR, TCR-HLA and TCR-CMV co-occurrence, with a repertoire-size bias correction applied to TCR pairs. To estimate false discovery rates, a later analysis permuted the HLA or CMV assignments 20 times. In a later analysis, co-occurring TCRs were grouped with DBSCAN, and TCRdist sequence similarity was added when clustering was performed within HLA-allele-positive subsets. For co-occurrence clustering, repertoires with fewer than 30,000 or more than 120,000 public chains were excluded, along with roughly 5 repertoires with anomalous nucleotide sharing. Not all clones reach the TCRdb copy of this immuneACCESS table, which keeps in-frame sequences only. Checked studies attribute under half of the gap to unresolved V genes and leave the rest unexplained. V, J and clone size reflect that table, while D and trimming were determined from the DNA. A total of more than 85,000 clones appear in this sample, 80% to 85% of them only once. Of the sample, roughly 2% is held by the ten largest clones.

From cysteine to phenylalanine, the CDR3 is 18 amino acids long. Only the CDR3 DNA is retained, 54 bases long and in frame from the first base. The V end gives up 3 bases and the J end 2 bases, leaving 9 bases in the junction not matched to a gene. The germline V gene specifies SGDLS as CDR1 and YYNGEE as CDR2. What the study reported, not specific to this receptor: In this cohort, only TCR beta chains were sequenced, and detectable features were limited by the absence of alpha or paired-chain data. At a false discovery rate of 0.05, a later analysis linked around 17,000 TCR beta sequences to specific HLA alleles. In a later genetic analysis, a missense DCLRE1C variant was associated with V-gene and J-gene trimming of TCR beta chains, and the association was replicated in an independent cohort. Linkage disequilibrium might explain the correlated functional status among segregating V segments, but an unknown experimental factor could not be excluded. In a later analysis, several top co-occurrence clusters were reported to appear linked to parvovirus B19, influenza, CMV and Epstein-Barr virus. Most TCR sequences were observed very rarely across donors, whereas some public TCRs were present in many individuals. In a later genetic analysis, fewer N-insertions in productive TCRs were reported among donors in an Asian-associated ancestry cluster than the approximately 670-donor mean. In a later analysis, HLA-associated TCR beta chains showed more clonal expansion and lower generation probabilities than non-associated chains that were equally common. Because the 87-base-pair reads could not distinguish some IMGT-functional V segments, including TRBV6-2 and TRBV6-3, those segments were excluded. A cluster of highly shared sequence variants was judged likely to be a technical artifact of the sequencing pipeline. The study listed 164 TCR beta chains as associated with cytomegalovirus. According to a later analysis, most CMV-associated TCR beta chains appeared to be HLA-restricted, and the HLA associations seemed to be driven largely by CMV exposure. The presence/absence analyses assumed that sequencing depth was roughly uniform across donors, and that assumption may not be true. When HLA alleles, especially DR and DQ, strongly co-occurred, attributing TCR associations to individual alleles was difficult. According to a later analysis, TCR association rates differed among HLA loci, with DRB1 alleles showing the most associated TCRs and HLA-C alleles showing the fewest. Because some donors lacked HLA typing at each locus, the association tests relied only on the typed subset. It was suggested by the authors that the approach could potentially be generalized to other disease states and immunological phenotypes. The only immune exposure information available for the cohort was CMV serostatus. In an earlier analysis of some 640 of the donors, most TCR beta V segments were observed in productive rearrangements about 90% or about 30% of the time, broadly matching IMGT annotations. A further reported finding was that TCR beta sequences accurately predicted the HLA-A and HLA-B alleles for most subjects in the first cohort. The earlier analysis of almost 600 of the donors excluded 15 to 20 rarely observed V segments, including chromosome 9 orphons, because counts were too low. Cytomegalovirus status was reported to be diagnosed by the classifier with high specificity and sensitivity in both the original and validation cohorts. Three of the identified cytomegalovirus-associated TCR beta chains were confirmed in vitro to be specific for cytomegalovirus antigens.

The cohort was made up of about 670 healthy bone marrow donors. At the time of sampling, all cohort members were nominally healthy, though unrecorded immune exposures were likely present. The donor was CMV seronegative and was included in the group of around 320 seronegative cohort members. A peripheral blood sample was collected from each donor, and TCR beta sequencing was performed on peripheral blood mononuclear cells. The Qiagen DNeasy Blood Extraction Kit was used to extract genomic DNA from the blood cell samples. The sequenced sample was PBMCs. The sequence was obtained from a woman aged 30 to 39 in good health and CMV-seronegative. Recombination joined TRBV9 with TRBJ2-1, with 12 bases aligning to TRBD2. The CDR3 protein sequence reads: CASSGRLAGEVAYNEQFF. The DNA sequence reads TGTGCCAGCAGCGGAAGACTAGCGGGAGAGGTGGCCTACAATGAGCAGTTCTTC.